This TCR beta chain is from a study of blood T cells in healthy people across ages. With a J-beta primer mix and a sample-barcoded 5' primer, a second PCR ran 7 to 11 cycles. From the 5' RACE reads, TCRdb called clonotypes with MiXCR, one entry per CDR3 protein. The profile shows around 1.5 million distinct CDR3 sequences, roughly 32% of them singletons. This clonotype was recorded once. The germline V gene has CDR1 MNHEY and CDR2 SVGAGI. V lost 2 bases and J 5 bases, leaving 13 bases between the germline ends. This CDR3 contains 15 residues. The V and J genes are TRBV6-5 and TRBJ2-1, with D perhaps TRBD1 (5 bases). The sequence was obtained from a woman aged 25 to 45 in good health. Material: blood. CDR3 nucleotide sequence: TGTGCCAGCAGTTACGCGACAGAGGCCGACAATGAGCAGTTCTTC. This translates into CASSYATEADNEQFF.